The source of this TCR beta chain is a study of blood T cells in healthy people across ages. The second PCR ran roughly 6 to 11 cycles with a sample-barcoded 5' primer and J-beta primers. Using its own MiXCR run on the 5' RACE reads, TCRdb lists one record per CDR3 protein. The sample lists 600,000 to 800,000 distinct CDR3 sequences; around 50% were seen once. Each donor gave 9.5 to 10 milliliters of peripheral blood. The CDR3 consists of 14 residues. V lost 4 bases to trimming and J lost 3 bases, with 14 bases between them. The germline V gene encodes CDR1 SGHRS and CDR2 YFSETQ. This clonotype was found many times.

The clonotype was recovered from a woman of 80 years or more in good health. The V gene is TRBV5-1, the J gene TRBJ2-7, with D maybe TRBD1 (5 bases). Sequenced sample: blood. The CDR3 loop reads CASSPVGVGYEQYF. The CDR3 nucleotides are TGCGCCAGCAGCCCTGTAGGGGTTGGCTACGAGCAGTACTTC.